A selection of T cell receptor beta chains follows, all from one sample in a study of blood T cell repertoires in COVID-19. The repertoire was sequenced with immunoSEQ multiplex PCR; TCRdb's copy has only in-frame clones and lacks some. The sample includes approximately 140,000 clones, about 86% of them seen just once. The source material was peripheral blood. These receptors were obtained from a woman aged 40 to 50 with acute or convalescent COVID-19. The CDR3 runs from the conserved cysteine through the conserved F or W. Each record gives: D gene, clone size, J gene, V gene, CDR3 protein, CDR3 DNA. D genes are given only for firm matches. The size entry is marked missing in some rows and otherwise reads once, few, many or a size class.

- | - | TRBJ2-7 | TRBV7-8 | CASSLGREAYF | TGTGCCAGCAGCTTAGGGCGGGAAGCGTACTTC
TRBD2 | - | TRBJ2-1 | TRBV3-1/TRBV3-2 | CASSQDPAGALSSYNEQFF | TGTGCCAGCAGCCAAGATCCAGCGGGGGCCCTTAGCTCCTACAATGAGCAGTTCTTC
- | - | TRBJ1-2 | TRBV6-5 | CASSYFRDGGKAF | TGTGCCAGCAGTTACTTCAGGGACGGAGGGAAAGCCTTC
TRBD2 | - | TRBJ2-3 | TRBV4-3 | CASSQGDSGRWDTQYF | TGCGCCAGCAGCCAAGGGGATAGCGGGAGGTGGGATACGCAGTATTTT
TRBD1 | - | TRBJ1-5 | TRBV15 | CATSRDTLARDRGGQPQHF | TGTGCCACCAGCAGAGATACACTCGCCCGGGACAGGGGCGGGCAGCCCCAGCATTTT
- | - | TRBJ1-1 | TRBV6-5 | CAAGRPNTEAFF | TGTGCCGCGGGAAGGCCGAACACTGAAGCTTTCTTT
- | once | TRBJ1-2 | TRBV9 | CASSVGHLGGYTF | TGTGCCAGCAGCGTAGGCCACCTCGGTGGCTACACCTTC
TRBD2 | - | TRBJ2-7 | TRBV19 | CASAVGLASLEQYF | TGTGCCAGCGCCGTTGGACTAGCGAGCCTCGAGCAGTACTTC
- | - | TRBJ1-4 | TRBV4-1 | CASSLRTAGNEKLFF | TGCGCCAGCAGCCTTAGGACAGCCGGTAATGAAAAACTGTTTTTT
TRBD2 | - | TRBJ2-7 | TRBV27 | CASRRGGTSGWGTYEQYF | TGTGCCAGCAGGCGCGGCGGGACTAGCGGGTGGGGCACTTACGAGCAGTACTTC
TRBD2 | - | TRBJ2-2 | TRBV7-9 | CASSLEAGGHTGELFF | TGTGCCAGCAGCTTAGAAGCGGGGGGTCACACCGGGGAGCTGTTTTTT
TRBD1 | - | TRBJ1-5 | TRBV27 | CASSPGTGLNQPQHF | TGTGCCAGCAGCCCTGGGACAGGGCTGAATCAGCCCCAGCATTTT
- | - | TRBJ2-1 | TRBV29-1 | CSVDGQTRSYNEQFF | TGCAGCGTTGACGGCCAGACTCGCTCCTACAATGAGCAGTTCTTC
- | - | TRBJ2-1 | TRBV27 | CASSFIREATSEQFF | TGTGCCAGCAGTTTCATCAGGGAGGCTACAAGCGAGCAGTTCTTC
TRBD2 | - | TRBJ2-1 | TRBV9 | CASSASGRPNEQFF | TGTGCCAGCAGCGCTAGCGGGAGACCCAATGAGCAGTTCTTC
TRBD2 | - | TRBJ2-2 | TRBV7-8 | CASSLVTGLAGGSNTGELFF | TGTGCCAGCAGCTTAGTGACGGGACTAGCGGGGGGCTCGAACACCGGGGAGCTGTTTTTT
TRBD2 | - | TRBJ2-1 | TRBV7-3 | CASSFRATSGRTEQFF | TGTGCCAGCAGCTTTAGGGCGACTAGCGGGAGGACTGAGCAGTTCTTC
- | - | TRBJ2-1 | TRBV11-2 | CASSRLPSVSSAHNEQFF | TGTGCCAGCAGCCGCCTACCCAGTGTTTCTAGCGCACACAATGAGCAGTTCTTC
- | - | TRBJ1-2 | TRBV29-1 | CSVEDPTSNYGYTF | TGCAGCGTTGAAGATCCAACTTCAAACTATGGCTACACCTTC